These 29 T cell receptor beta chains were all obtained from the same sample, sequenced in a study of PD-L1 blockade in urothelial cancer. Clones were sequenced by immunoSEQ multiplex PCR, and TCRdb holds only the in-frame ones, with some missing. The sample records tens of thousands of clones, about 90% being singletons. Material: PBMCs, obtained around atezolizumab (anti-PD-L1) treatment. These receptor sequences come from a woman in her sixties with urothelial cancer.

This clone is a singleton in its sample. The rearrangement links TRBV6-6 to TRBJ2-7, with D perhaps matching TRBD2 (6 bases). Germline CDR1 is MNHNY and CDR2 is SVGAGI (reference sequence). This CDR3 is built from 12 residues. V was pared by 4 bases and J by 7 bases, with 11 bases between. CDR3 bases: TGTGCCAGCAGTTCGGGGGTGTATGAGCAGTACTTC. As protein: CASSSGVYEQYF.

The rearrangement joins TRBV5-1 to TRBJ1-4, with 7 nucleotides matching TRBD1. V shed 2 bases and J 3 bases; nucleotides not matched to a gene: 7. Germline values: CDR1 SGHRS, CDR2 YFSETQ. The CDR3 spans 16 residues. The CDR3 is CASSLQGTGANEKLFF. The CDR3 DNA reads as TGCGCCAGCAGCTTACAGGGGACTGGAGCTAATGAAAAACTGTTTTTT. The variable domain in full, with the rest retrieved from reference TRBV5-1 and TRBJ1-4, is KAGVTQTPRYLIKTRGQQVTLSCSPISGHRSVSWYQQTPGQGLQFLFEYFSETQRNKGNFPGRFSGRQFSNSRSEMNVSTLELGDSALYLCASSLQGTGANEKLFFGSGTQLSVL.

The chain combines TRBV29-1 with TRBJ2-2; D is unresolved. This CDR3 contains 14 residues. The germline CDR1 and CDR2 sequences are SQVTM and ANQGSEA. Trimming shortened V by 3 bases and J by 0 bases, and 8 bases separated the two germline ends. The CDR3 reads CSVESVANTGELFF. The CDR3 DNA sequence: TGCAGCGTTGAGTCAGTGGCGAACACCGGGGAGCTGTTTTTT.

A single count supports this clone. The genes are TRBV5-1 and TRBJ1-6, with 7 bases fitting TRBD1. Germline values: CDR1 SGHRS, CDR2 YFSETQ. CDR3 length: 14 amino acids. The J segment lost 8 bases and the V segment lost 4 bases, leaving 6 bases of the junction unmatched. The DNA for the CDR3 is TGCGCCAGCAGCCTGACAGGGTATGATTCACCCCTCCACTTT. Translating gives CASSLTGYDSPLHF.

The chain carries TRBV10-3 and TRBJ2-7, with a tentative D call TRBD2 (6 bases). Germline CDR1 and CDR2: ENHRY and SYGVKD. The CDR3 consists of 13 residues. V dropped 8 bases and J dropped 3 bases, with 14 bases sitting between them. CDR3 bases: TGTGCCATCGGGGGGACTGCAAACTACGAGCAGTACTTC. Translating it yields CAIGGTANYEQYF.

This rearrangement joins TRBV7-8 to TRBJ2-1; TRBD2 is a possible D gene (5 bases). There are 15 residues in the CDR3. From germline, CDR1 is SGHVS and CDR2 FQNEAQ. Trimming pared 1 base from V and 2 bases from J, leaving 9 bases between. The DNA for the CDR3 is TGTGCCAGCAGCTTAGAGCGGAATCCCTACAATGAGCAGTTCTTC. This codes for CASSLERNPYNEQFF.

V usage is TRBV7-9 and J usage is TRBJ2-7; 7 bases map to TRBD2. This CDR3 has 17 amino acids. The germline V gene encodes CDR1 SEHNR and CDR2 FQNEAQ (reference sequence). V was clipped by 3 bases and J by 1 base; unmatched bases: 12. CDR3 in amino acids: CASSLWYGGGGSYEQYF. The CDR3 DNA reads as TGTGCCAGCAGCTTGTGGTACGGCGGCGGGGGATCCTACGAGCAGTACTTC.

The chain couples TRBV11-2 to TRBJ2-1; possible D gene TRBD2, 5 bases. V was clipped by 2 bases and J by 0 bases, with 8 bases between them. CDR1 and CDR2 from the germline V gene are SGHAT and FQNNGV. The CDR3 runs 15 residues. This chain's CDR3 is CASSLNRGSYNEQFF. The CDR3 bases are TGTGCCAGCAGCTTAAACCGGGGCTCCTACAATGAGCAGTTCTTC.

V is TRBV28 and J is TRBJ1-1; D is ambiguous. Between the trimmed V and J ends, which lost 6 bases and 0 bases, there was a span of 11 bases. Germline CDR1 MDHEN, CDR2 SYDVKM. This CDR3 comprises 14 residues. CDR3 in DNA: TGTGCCAGCAGCATCGAGTCCATGAACACTGAAGCTTTCTTT. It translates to CASSIESMNTEAFF. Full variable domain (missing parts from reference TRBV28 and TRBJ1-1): DVKVTQSSRYLVKRTGEKVFLECVQDMDHENMFWYRQDPGLGLRLIYFSYDVKMKEKGDIPEGYSVSREKKERFSLILESASTNQTSMYLCASSIESMNTEAFFGQGTRLTVV.

CDR3 protein: CAIRETGAMNTEAFF. The DNA of the CDR3 is TGTGCCATCAGGGAGACAGGGGCGATGAACACTGAAGCTTTCTTT. This rearrangement joins TRBV10-3 to TRBJ1-1, with 8 bases matching TRBD1. The CDR3 runs to 15 residues. The germline V gene has CDR1 ENHRY and CDR2 SYGVKD. Trimming at V came to 6 bases and at J to 0 bases, leaving 6 bases not matched to a gene.

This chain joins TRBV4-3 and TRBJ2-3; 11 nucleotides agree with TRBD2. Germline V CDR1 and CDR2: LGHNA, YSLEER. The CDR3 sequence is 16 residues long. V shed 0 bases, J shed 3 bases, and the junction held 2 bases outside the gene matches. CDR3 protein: CASSQELAGETDTQYF. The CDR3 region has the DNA TGCGCCAGCAGCCAAGAACTAGCGGGAGAAACAGATACGCAGTATTTT.

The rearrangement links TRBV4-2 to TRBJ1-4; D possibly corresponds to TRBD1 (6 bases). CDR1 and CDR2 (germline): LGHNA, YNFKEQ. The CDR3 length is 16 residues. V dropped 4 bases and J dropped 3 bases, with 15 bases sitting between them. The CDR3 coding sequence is TGTGCCAGCAGCCCAAAAACAGGGCACGCTAATGAAAAACTGTTTTTT. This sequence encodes CASSPKTGHANEKLFF.

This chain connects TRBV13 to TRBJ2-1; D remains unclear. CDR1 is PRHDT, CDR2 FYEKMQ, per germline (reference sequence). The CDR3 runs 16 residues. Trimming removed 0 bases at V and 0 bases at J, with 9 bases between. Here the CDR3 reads CASSLGTVSSYNEQFF. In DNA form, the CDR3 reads TGTGCCAGCAGCTTAGGCACCGTCAGCTCCTACAATGAGCAGTTCTTC. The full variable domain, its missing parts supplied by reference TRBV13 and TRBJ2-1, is AAGVIQSPRHLIKEKRETATLKCYPIPRHDTVYWYQQGPGQDPQFLISFYEKMQSDKGSIPDRFSAQQFSDYHSELNMSSLELGDSALYFCASSLGTVSSYNEQFFGPGTRLTVL.

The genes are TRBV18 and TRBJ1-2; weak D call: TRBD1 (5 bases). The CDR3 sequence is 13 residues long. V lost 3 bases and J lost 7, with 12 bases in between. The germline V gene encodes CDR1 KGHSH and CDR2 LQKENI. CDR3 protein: CASSPTDIVGYTF. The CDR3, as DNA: TGTGCCAGCTCACCTACGGACATAGTTGGCTACACCTTC.

CDR3 DNA: TGTGCCAGCAGCTTAGCCGAGGCGAACACTGAAGCTTTCTTT. Its translation is CASSLAEANTEAFF. The chain carries TRBV7-9 and TRBJ1-1; D call uncertain. CDR1 SEHNR and CDR2 FQNEAQ come from the germline V gene (reference sequence). The CDR3 is made up of 14 amino acids. V was pared by 0 bases and J by 1 base, with 6 bases between.

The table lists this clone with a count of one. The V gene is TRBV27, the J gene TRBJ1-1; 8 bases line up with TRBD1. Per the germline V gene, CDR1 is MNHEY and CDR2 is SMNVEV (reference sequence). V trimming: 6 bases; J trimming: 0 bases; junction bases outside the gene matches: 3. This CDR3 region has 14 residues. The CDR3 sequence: CASSLGQVNTEAFF. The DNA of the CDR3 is TGTGCCAGCAGCCTGGGACAGGTGAACACTGAAGCTTTCTTT.

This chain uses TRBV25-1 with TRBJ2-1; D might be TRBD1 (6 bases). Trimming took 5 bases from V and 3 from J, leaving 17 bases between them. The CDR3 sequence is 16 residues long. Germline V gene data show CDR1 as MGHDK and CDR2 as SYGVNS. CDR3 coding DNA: TGTGCCAGCAGTCGTTCCGGACAGCCAAACTACAATGAGCAGTTCTTC. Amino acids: CASSRSGQPNYNEQFF.

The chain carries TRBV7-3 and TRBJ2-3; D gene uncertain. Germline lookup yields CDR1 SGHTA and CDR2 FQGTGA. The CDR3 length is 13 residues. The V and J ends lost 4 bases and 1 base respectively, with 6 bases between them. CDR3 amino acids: CASSSQGTDTQYF. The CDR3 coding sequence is TGTGCCAGCAGCTCACAAGGCACAGATACGCAGTATTTT. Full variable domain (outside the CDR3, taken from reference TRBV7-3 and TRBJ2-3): GAGVSQTPSNKVTEKGKYVELRCDPISGHTALYWYRQSLGQGPEFLIYFQGTGAADDSGLPNDRFFAVRPEGSVSTLKIQRTERGDSAVYLCASSSQGTDTQYFGPGTRLTVL.

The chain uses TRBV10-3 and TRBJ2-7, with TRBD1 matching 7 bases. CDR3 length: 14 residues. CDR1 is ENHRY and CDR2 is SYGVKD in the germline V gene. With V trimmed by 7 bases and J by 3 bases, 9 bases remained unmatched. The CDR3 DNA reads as TGTGCCATCAAGGTCACAGGGGCCCTCTACGAGCAGTACTTC. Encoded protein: CAIKVTGALYEQYF.

The DNA for the CDR3 is TGCGCCAGCAGCTTACAGGGGGGCAATCAGCCCCAGCATTTT. Protein product: CASSLQGGNQPQHF. The V gene is TRBV5-1, the J gene TRBJ1-5, with 8 positions matching TRBD1. V was clipped by 2 bases and J by 2 bases; unmatched bases: 0. Germline CDR1 reads SGHRS; CDR2 reads YFSETQ. The CDR3 runs to 14 residues.

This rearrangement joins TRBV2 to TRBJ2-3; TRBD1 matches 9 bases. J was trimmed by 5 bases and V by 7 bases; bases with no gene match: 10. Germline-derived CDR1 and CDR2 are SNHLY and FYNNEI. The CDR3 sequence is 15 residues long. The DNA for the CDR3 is TGTGCCAGCAAGTTTACAGGGGGCCTAAGAGATACGCAGTATTTT. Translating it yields CASKFTGGLRDTQYF.

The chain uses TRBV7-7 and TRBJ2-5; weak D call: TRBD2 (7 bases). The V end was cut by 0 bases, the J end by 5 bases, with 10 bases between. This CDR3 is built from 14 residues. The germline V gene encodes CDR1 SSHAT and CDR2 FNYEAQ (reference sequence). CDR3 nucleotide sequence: TGTGCCAGCAGCTTAGCGGGAGGGGGGGAGACCCAGTACTTC. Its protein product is CASSLAGGGETQYF.

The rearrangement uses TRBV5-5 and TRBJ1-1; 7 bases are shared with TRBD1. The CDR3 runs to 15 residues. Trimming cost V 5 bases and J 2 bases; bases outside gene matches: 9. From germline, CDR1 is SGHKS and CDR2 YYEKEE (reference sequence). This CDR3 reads CASSLQGQQNTEAFF. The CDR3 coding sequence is TGTGCCAGCAGTCTCCAGGGACAGCAAAACACTGAAGCTTTCTTT.

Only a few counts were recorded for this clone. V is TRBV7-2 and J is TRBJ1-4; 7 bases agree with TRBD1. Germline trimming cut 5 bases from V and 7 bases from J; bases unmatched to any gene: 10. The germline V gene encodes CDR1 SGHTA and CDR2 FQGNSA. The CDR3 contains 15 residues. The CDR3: CASSRIGTASEKLFF. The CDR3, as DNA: TGTGCCAGCAGCCGCATCGGGACAGCCTCTGAAAAACTGTTTTTT.

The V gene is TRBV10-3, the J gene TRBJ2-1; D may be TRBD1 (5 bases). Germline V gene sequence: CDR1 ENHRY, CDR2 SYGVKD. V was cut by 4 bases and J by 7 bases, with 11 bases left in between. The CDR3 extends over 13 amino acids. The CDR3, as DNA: TGTGCCATCAGTGGCACAGGTGGTAATGAGCAGTTCTTC. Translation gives CAISGTGGNEQFF.

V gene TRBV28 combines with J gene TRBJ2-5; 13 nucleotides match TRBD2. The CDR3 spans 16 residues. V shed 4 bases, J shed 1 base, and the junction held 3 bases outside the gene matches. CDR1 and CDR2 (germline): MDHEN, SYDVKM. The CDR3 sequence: CASSSGTSGTQETQYF. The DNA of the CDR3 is TGTGCCAGCAGTTCCGGGACTAGCGGGACCCAAGAGACCCAGTACTTC.

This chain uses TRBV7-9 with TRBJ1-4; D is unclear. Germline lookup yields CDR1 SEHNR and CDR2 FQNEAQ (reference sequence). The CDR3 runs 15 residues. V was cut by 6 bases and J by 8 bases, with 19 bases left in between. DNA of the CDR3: TGTGCCAGCAGATCATCCAACACCGAGGAGGAAAAACTGTTTTTT. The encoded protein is CASRSSNTEEEKLFF.

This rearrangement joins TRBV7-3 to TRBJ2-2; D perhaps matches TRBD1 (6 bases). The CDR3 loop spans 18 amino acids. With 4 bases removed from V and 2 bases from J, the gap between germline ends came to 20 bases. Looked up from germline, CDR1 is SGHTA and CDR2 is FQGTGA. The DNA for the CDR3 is TGTGCCAGCAGCTACTACGCAACCAGGGGTCCCAACACCGGGGAGCTGTTTTTT. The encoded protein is CASSYYATRGPNTGELFF.

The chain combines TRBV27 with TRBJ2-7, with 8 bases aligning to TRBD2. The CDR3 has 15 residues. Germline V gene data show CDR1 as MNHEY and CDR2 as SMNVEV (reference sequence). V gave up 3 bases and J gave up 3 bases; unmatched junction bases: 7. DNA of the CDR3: TGTGCCAGCAGTTTCCGAGCGGGAGCGCTCTACGAGCAGTACTTC. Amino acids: CASSFRAGALYEQYF.